Detailed here is one T cell receptor beta chain. This record belongs to a study of blood T cell repertoires in COVID-19. For the study at large: The samples span acute and convalescent COVID-19 from the United States, Italy and Spain. Sources were T cells, B-cell-depleted T cells, or PBMCs; the material itself was cDNA or gDNA.

Germline loops: CDR1 MNHEY, CDR2 SMNVEV (reference sequence). This CDR3 is built from 15 residues. Trimming removed 2 bases at V and 2 bases at J, with 10 bases between. Original processing notes: Reference gene primer amplification gave estimated nucleated cell counts. Assay: immunoSEQ multiplex PCR; the TCRdb copy retains only in-frame clones and omits some. The V and J calls and clone size were taken over from that table, and D and trimming were inferred from the DNA. This sample has 250,000 to 300,000 clones, with around nine tenths found just once. This chain links TRBV27 with TRBJ1-5, with a tentative D call TRBD1 (6 bases). The sequenced material came from peripheral blood. The sequence derives from a young woman with COVID-19, enrolled during active disease. This chain's CDR3 is CASSLGSGGNQPQHF. The CDR3 DNA follows: TGTGCCAGCAGTTTAGGCTCAGGGGGCAATCAGCCCCAGCATTTT.